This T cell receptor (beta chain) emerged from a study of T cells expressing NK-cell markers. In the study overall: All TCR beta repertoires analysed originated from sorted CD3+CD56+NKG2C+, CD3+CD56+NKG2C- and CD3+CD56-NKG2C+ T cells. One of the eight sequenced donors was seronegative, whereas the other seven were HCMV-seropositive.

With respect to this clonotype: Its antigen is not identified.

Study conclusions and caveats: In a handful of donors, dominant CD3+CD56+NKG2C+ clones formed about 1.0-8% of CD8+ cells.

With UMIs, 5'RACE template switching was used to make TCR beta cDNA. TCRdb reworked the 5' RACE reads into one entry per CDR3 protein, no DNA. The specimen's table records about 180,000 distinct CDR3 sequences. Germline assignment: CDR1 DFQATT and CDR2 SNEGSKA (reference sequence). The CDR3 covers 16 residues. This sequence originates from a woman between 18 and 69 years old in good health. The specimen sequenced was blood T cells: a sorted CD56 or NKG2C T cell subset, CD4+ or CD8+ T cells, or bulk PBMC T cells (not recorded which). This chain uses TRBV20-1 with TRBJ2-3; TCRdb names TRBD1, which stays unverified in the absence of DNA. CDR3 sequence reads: CSARDRRGESTNTQYF.